One and the same sample provided the 15 T cell receptor beta chains below, sequenced in a study of human T cells and chemical hapten exposure. TCRdb analysed the 5' RACE reads with MiXCR anew, one entry per CDR3 protein. In the table there are approximately 80,000 distinct CDR3 sequences, more than 15% of which are singletons. The total RNA was obtained from whole blood that was not fractionated. The source of these receptors is a female donor in good health.

The chain links TRBV5-6 to TRBJ2-7; D call uncertain. CDR3 length: 15 residues. Germline CDR1 SGHDT, CDR2 YYEEEE. Trimming pared 2 bases from V and 6 bases from J, leaving 18 bases between. The CDR3 reads CASSLIGQEPGEQYF. The CDR3 bases are TGTGCCAGCAGCTTAATCGGGCAGGAGCCGGGCGAGCAGTACTTC.

The J gene is TRBJ2-2, the V gene TRBV9; D is possibly TRBD2 (5 bases). Trimming removed 4 bases at V and 2 bases at J, with 15 bases between. Per the germline V gene, CDR1 is SGDLS and CDR2 is YYNGEE. The CDR3 consists of 16 residues. This CDR3 is CASSLTGLANTGELFF. The CDR3 DNA reads as TGTGCCAGCAGCCTAACTGGTCTAGCTAACACCGGGGAGCTGTTTTTT. Together with reference TRBV9 and TRBJ2-2, the CDR3 gives the full variable domain: DSGVTQTPKHLITATGQRVTLRCSPRSGDLSVYWYQQSLDQGLQFLIQYYNGEERAKGNILERFSAQQFPDLHSELNLSSLELGDSALYFCASSLTGLANTGELFFGEGSRLTVL.

The chain joins TRBV5-1 to TRBJ2-7; 9 nucleotides line up with TRBD2. Germline V gene data show CDR1 as SGHRS and CDR2 as YFSETQ. Germline trimming cut 5 bases from V and 5 bases from J; bases unmatched to any gene: 8. The CDR3 has 14 residues. The CDR3 reads CASSPGTSRHEQYF. CDR3 nucleotide sequence: TGCGCCAGCAGTCCCGGGACTAGCAGGCACGAGCAGTACTTC.

The chain employs TRBV5-4 and TRBJ2-5; TRBD2 agrees at 10 bases. V was pared by 4 bases and J by 9 bases, with 9 bases of the junction left unmatched. Germline CDR1 is SGHNT and CDR2 is YYREEE (reference sequence). The CDR3 spans 14 residues. DNA of the CDR3: TGTGCCAGCAGCGAAACTAGCGGGAATGCGGCCCAGTACTTC. This sequence encodes CASSETSGNAAQYF.

This clonotype came up a few times. V usage is TRBV3-1 and J usage is TRBJ2-1, with a tentative D call TRBD2 (6 bases). V was pared by 1 base and J by 5 bases, with 12 bases between. Germline V gene sequence: CDR1 LGHDT, CDR2 YNNKEL (reference sequence). CDR3 size: 15 residues. The CDR3: CASSQVLAQNNEQFF. The CDR3 DNA sequence: TGTGCCAGCAGCCAAGTGCTAGCGCAGAACAATGAGCAGTTCTTC.

This clonotype has a handful of counts. This rearrangement joins TRBV5-1 to TRBJ1-6, with unresolved D. The CDR3 runs to 13 residues. Germline V gene sequence: CDR1 SGHRS, CDR2 YFSETQ. Between the trimmed V and J ends, which lost 5 bases and 8 bases, there was a span of 11 bases. The CDR3 loop reads CASSPWTDSPLHF. DNA of the CDR3: TGCGCCAGCAGTCCATGGACCGATTCACCCCTCCACTTT.

The chain carries TRBV20-1 and TRBJ2-7, with 7 bases identical to TRBD2. This CDR3 has 14 amino acids. Trimming took 0 bases from V and 3 from J; bases not matched to a gene: 5. Germline-derived CDR1 and CDR2 are DFQATT and SNEGSKA (reference sequence). The CDR3 loop is CSARDLIAGYEQYF. CDR3 DNA: TGCAGTGCTAGAGATCTAATAGCGGGCTACGAGCAGTACTTC.

The CDR3 DNA reads as TGTGCCAGCAGCCGGAAGGACAGGCCAGGACTAGCGGGAGTTTGGTCCCTCACAGATACGCAGTATTTT. Amino acid sequence: CASSRKDRPGLAGVWSLTDTQYF. V usage is TRBV6-1 and J usage is TRBJ2-3; 13 bases are shared with TRBD2. The CDR3 runs 23 residues. The trim removed 6 bases at V and 2 bases at J, leaving 26 bases unmatched. CDR1 MNHNS and CDR2 SASEGT come from the germline V gene.

This sequence joins TRBV9 and TRBJ1-2; 8 bases map to TRBD1. The CDR3 totals 13 residues. Germline CDR1 SGDLS, CDR2 YYNGEE. The V and J ends lost 0 bases and 7 bases, in that order; junction bases with no gene match: 2. CDR3 loop: CASSVGQGAGYTF. Here the CDR3 DNA reads TGTGCCAGCAGCGTAGGGCAGGGGGCTGGCTACACCTTC.

This clonotype was counted a few times. It may be a read error: a sequence one base away is much more abundant. This chain joins TRBV7-2 and TRBJ2-1; 7 bases line up with TRBD2. Germline lookup yields CDR1 SGHTA and CDR2 FQGNSA. CDR3 length: 14 residues. Trimming cost V 2 bases and J 4 bases; bases outside gene matches: 2. CDR3 nucleotide sequence: TGTGCCAGCAGCTTACCGGGGGGTTACAATGAGCAGTTCTTC. Translated: CASSLPGGYNEQFF.

The sample holds many counts of this clonotype. V is TRBV7-9 and J is TRBJ1-3, with a possible D match to TRBD1 (5 bases). The CDR3 spans 13 residues. V gave up 2 bases and J gave up 8 bases, with 10 bases separating them. Looked up from germline, CDR1 is SEHNR and CDR2 is FQNEAQ (reference sequence). The CDR3 reads CASSLSGSDTIYF. The CDR3 DNA reads as TGTGCCAGCAGCTTATCAGGGTCCGACACCATATATTTT.

The sample holds many counts of this clonotype. J is TRBJ2-7 and V is TRBV18; D possibly uses TRBD1 or TRBD2 (5 bases each). This CDR3 is built from 13 residues. Trimming took 5 bases from V and 5 from J, leaving 13 bases between them. Germline-derived CDR1 and CDR2 are KGHSH and LQKENI. The CDR3 nucleotides read TGTGCCAGCTCAGGACCCGGGACGGACGAGCAGTACTTC. It translates to CASSGPGTDEQYF.

The chain recombines TRBV5-6 with TRBJ2-1, with 10 bases lining up with TRBD2. Germline V CDR1 and CDR2: SGHDT, YYEEEE. The CDR3 is made up of 20 amino acids. The trim removed 3 bases at V and 3 bases at J, leaving 18 bases unmatched. DNA for the CDR3: TGTGCCAGCAGCTCCACCTTAAGCTCTACTAGCGGGGAGAACTACAATGAGCAGTTCTTC. Protein: CASSSTLSSTSGENYNEQFF.

The chain couples TRBV12-3 or TRBV12-4 to TRBJ1-2; TRBD1 matches 8 bases. CDR3 size: 14 residues. V dropped 6 bases and J dropped 3; count of bases not matched to a gene: 6. The CDR3 sequence is CASSRQGYDYGYTF. The DNA for the CDR3 is TGTGCCAGCAGCCGACAGGGGTACGACTATGGCTACACCTTC.

This chain links TRBV6-2 or TRBV6-3 with TRBJ2-5; TRBD2 aligns across 13 bases. Trimming took 5 bases from V and 1 from J; bases not matched to a gene: 4. Germline V gene data show CDR1 as MNHEY and CDR2 as SVGEGT. The CDR3 totals 16 residues. For the CDR3, the DNA is TGTGCCAGCAGTCCGCGGACTAGCGGGGGCCAAGAGACCCAGTACTTC. As protein: CASSPRTSGGQETQYF.